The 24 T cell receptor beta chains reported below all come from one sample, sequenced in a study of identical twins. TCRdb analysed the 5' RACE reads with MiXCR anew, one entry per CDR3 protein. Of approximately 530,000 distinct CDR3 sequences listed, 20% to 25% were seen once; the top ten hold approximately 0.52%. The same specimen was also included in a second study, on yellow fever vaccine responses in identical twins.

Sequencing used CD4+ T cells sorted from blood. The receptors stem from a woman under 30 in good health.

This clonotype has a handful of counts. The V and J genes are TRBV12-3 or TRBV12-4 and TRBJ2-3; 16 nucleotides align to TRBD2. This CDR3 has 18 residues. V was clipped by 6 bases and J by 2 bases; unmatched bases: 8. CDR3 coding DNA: TGTGCCAGCAGCACACCGGGACTAGCGGGAGGGATCACAGATACGCAGTATTTT. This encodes CASSTPGLAGGITDTQYF.

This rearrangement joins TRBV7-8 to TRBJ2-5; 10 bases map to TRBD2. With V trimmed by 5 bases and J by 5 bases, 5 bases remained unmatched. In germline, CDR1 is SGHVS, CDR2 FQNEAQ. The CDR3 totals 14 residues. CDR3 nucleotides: TGTGCCAGCAGCCCGAGCGGGAGGGTTGAGACCCAGTACTTC. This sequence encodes CASSPSGRVETQYF.

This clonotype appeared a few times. The CDR3 DNA reads TGTGCCAGCAGCCAAGAAGCGACTAGTTTCAATGAGCAGTTCTTC. This gives the protein CASSQEATSFNEQFF. The rearrangement uses TRBV3-1 and TRBJ2-1, with TRBD2 as a possible D gene (6 bases). Germline V gene sequence: CDR1 LGHDT, CDR2 YNNKEL (reference sequence). This CDR3 has 15 amino acids. V was trimmed by 0 bases and J by 6 bases, leaving 12 bases between them.

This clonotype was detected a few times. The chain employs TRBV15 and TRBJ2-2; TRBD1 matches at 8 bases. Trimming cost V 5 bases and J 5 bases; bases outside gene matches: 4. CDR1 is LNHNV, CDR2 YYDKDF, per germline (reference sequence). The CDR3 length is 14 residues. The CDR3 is CATSRDRITGELFF. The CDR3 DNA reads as TGTGCCACCAGCCGGGACAGGATAACCGGGGAGCTGTTTTTT.

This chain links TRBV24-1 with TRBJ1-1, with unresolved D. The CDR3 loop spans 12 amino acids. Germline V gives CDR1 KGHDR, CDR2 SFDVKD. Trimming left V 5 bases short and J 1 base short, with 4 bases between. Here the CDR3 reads CATSGRNTEAFF. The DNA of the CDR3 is TGTGCCACCAGTGGGAGGAACACTGAAGCTTTCTTT.

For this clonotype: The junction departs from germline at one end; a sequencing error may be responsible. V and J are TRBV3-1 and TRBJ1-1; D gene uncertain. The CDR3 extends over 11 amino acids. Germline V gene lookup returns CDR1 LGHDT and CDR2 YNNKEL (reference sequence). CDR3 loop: CASSQAQWPSF. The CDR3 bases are TGTGCCAGCAGCCAAGCTCAATGGCCATCATTT. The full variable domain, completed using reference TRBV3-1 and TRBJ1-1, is DTAVSQTPKYLVTQMGNDKSIKCEQNLGHDTMYWYKQDSKKFLKIMFSYNNKELIINETVPNRFSPKSPDKAHLNLHINSLELGDSAVYFCASSQAQWPSFGQGTRLTVV.

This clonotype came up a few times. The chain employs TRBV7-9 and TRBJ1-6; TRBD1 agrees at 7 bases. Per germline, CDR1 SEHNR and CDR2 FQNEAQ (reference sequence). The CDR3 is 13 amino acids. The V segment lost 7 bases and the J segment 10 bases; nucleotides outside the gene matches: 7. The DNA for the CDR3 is TGTGCCAGCACCGAACAGGGGAGGTCACCCCTCCACTTT. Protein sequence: CASTEQGRSPLHF.

The CDR3 coding sequence is TGTGCCAGCTCACCAAGCCCCTCTGGTGAGCAGTACTTC. Amino acid sequence: CASSPSPSGEQYF. The chain uses TRBV18 and TRBJ2-7, with D uncertain. Germline V gene data show CDR1 as KGHSH and CDR2 as LQKENI. V was trimmed by 2 bases and J by 7 bases, leaving 12 bases between them. CDR3 length: 13 amino acids.

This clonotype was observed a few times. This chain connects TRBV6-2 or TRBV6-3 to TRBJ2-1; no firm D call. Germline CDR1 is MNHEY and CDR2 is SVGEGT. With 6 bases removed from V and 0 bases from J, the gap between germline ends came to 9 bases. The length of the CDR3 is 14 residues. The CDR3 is CASRDPNSYNEQFF. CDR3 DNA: TGTGCCAGCAGGGATCCCAACTCCTACAATGAGCAGTTCTTC.

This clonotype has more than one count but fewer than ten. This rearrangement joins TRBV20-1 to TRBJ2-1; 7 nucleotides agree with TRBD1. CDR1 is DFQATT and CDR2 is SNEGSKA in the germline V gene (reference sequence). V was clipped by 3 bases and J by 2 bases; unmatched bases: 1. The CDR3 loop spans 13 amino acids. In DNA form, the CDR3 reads TGCAGTGCTAGGGGACAGACCTACAATGAGCAGTTCTTC. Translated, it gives CSARGQTYNEQFF.

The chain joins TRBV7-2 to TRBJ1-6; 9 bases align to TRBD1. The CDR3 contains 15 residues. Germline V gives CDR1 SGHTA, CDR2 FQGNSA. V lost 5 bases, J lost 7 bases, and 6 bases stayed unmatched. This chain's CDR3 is CASSDGQGQNSPLHF. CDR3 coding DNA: TGTGCCAGCAGCGACGGACAGGGGCAAAATTCACCCCTCCACTTT.

CDR3 loop: CASSLLGGVSYTEAFF. DNA of the CDR3: TGCGCCAGCAGCTTGTTAGGGGGGGTTTCGTACACTGAAGCTTTCTTT. This chain connects TRBV5-1 to TRBJ1-1, with a possible D match to TRBD1 (6 bases). Germline V gene data show CDR1 as SGHRS and CDR2 as YFSETQ. The CDR3 has 16 amino acids. Trimming left V 1 base short and J 3 bases short, with 16 bases between.

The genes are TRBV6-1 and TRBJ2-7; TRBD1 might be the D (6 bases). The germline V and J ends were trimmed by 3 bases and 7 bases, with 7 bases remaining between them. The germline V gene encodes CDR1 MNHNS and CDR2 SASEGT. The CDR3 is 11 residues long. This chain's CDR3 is CASSETGEQYV. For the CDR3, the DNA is TGTGCCAGCAGTGAGACAGGAGAGCAGTACGTC.

The CDR3 nucleotides are TGTGCCACCAGTGACCCGCTACCCCTCGGACTAGCGGGAGCCGAAGAGACCCAGTACTTC. Protein sequence: CATSDPLPLGLAGAEETQYF. The rearrangement uses TRBV24-1 and TRBJ2-5; 13 positions match TRBD2. Unmatched junction bases numbered 16, after V lost 4 bases and J lost 3 bases. CDR3 length equals 20 residues. Germline lookup yields CDR1 KGHDR and CDR2 SFDVKD.

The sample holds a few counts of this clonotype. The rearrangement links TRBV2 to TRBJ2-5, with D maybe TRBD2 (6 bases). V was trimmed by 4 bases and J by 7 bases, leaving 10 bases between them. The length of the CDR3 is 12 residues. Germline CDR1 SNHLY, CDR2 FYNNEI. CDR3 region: CASSVEGATQYF. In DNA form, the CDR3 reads TGTGCCAGCAGTGTGGAGGGTGCGACCCAGTACTTC.

CDR3 sequence: CASSRGTGSYEQFF. CDR3 nucleotide sequence: TGTGCCAGCAGCAGGGGGACAGGGTCCTATGAGCAGTTCTTC. The chain employs TRBV6-4 and TRBJ2-1; 9 nucleotides line up with TRBD1. CDR1 is MRHNA and CDR2 is SNTAGT in the germline V gene. V gave up 6 bases and J gave up 8 bases; unmatched junction bases: 8. CDR3 length: 14 amino acids.

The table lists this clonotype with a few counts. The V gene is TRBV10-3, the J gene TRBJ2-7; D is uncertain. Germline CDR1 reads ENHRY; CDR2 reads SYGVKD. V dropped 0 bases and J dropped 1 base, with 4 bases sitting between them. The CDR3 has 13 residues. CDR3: CAISESESYEQYV. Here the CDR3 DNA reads TGTGCCATCAGTGAGTCGGAATCCTACGAGCAGTACGTC.

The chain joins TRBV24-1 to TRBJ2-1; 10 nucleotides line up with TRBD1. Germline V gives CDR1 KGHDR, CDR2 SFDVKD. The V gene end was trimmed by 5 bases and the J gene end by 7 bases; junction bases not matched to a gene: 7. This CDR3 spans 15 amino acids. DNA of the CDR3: TGTGCCACCAGTGGAGACAGGGGGCTGGGAAATGAGCAGTTCTTC. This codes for CATSGDRGLGNEQFF.

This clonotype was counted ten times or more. CDR3 sequence: CASSLIQNTEAFF. CDR3 DNA: TGTGCCAGCAGTTTAATCCAGAACACTGAAGCTTTCTTT. This chain connects TRBV12-3 or TRBV12-4 to TRBJ1-1; D remains ambiguous. This CDR3 contains 13 residues. The germline V and J ends were trimmed by 2 bases and 1 base, with 5 bases remaining between them.

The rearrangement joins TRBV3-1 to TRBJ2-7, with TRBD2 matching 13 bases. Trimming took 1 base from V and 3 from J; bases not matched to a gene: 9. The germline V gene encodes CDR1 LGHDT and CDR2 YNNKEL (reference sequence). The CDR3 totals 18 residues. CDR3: CASSQAGLAGSVSYEQYF. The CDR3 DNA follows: TGTGCCAGCAGCCAAGCGGGACTAGCGGGGTCCGTGAGCTACGAGCAGTACTTC.

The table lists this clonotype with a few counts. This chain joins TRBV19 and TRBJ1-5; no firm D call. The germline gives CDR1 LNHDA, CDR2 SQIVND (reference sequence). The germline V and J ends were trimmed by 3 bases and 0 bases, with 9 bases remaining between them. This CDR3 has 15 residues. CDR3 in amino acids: CASSMEQVSNQPQHF. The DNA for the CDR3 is TGTGCCAGTAGTATGGAGCAGGTTAGCAATCAGCCCCAGCATTTT. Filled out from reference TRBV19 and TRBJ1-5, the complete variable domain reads DGGITQSPKYLFRKEGQNVTLSCEQNLNHDAMYWYRQDPGQGLRLIYYSQIVNDFQKGDIAEGYSVSREKKESFPLTVTSAQKNPTAFYLCASSMEQVSNQPQHFGDGTRLSIL.

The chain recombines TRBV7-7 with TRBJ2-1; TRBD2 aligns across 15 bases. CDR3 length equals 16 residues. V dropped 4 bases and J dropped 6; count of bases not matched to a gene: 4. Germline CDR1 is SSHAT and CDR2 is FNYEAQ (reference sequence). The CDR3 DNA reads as TGTGCCAGCAGCTCCGGACTAGCGGGAGGGCTCAATGAGCAGTTCTTC. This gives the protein CASSSGLAGGLNEQFF.

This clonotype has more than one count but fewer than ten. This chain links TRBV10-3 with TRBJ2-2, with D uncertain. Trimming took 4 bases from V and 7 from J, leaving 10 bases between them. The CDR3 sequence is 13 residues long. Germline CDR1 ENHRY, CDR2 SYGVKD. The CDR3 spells CAISGDPNGELFF. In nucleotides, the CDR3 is TGTGCCATCAGTGGAGACCCCAACGGGGAGCTGTTTTTT.

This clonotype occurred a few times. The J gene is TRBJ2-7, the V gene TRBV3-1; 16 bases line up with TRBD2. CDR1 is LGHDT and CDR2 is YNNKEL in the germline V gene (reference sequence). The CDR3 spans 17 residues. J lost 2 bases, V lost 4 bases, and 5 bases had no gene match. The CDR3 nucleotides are TGTGCCAGCAGCCCGGGACTAGCGGGAGGGAAAACCTACGAGCAGTACTTC. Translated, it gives CASSPGLAGGKTYEQYF.